This T cell receptor beta chain was profiled in a study of cytomegalovirus exposure and HLA in healthy donors (dated by TCRdb to 2017 to 2019). Concerning the study at large: According to an earlier analysis of around 600 of the donors, about 179 million T cells yielded 117 million unique TCR beta sequences and about 300 Gb of sequence data. Besides the first cohort of roughly 700 subjects, a separate validation cohort made up of about 120 different subjects was used. The study profiled the T cell repertoires of under 700 subjects by immunosequencing and related them to cytomegalovirus serostatus. Among almost 400 genotyped donors of the cohort, an average of around 240,000 unique TCR beta nucleotide sequences were sequenced per donor, roughly 18% of them non-productive. Roughly five DR-DQ haplotypes were handled as single units for association and clustering because linkage in the cohort was strong. Typing coverage varied by locus: about 620-630 donors for A, B, C, DRB1 and DQB1; around 560 for DQA1; more than 600 for DPA1; approximately 450 for DPB1. Among the approximately 400 genotyped donors, approximately 81% belonged to the genetic ancestry cluster associated with self-reported Caucasian donors. A later analysis re-analyzed previously published TCR beta repertoires from approximately 700 donors and added high-resolution HLA genotyping to study TCR occurrence patterns. The aim of the study was to test whether cataloging public T cell receptors could identify signatures of past pathogen exposure. To decide whether each TCR beta V gene segment behaved as functional or pseudogenic, an earlier analysis of some 600 of the donors relied on high-throughput TCR beta sequencing. The study combined high-throughput TCR immunosequencing, statistical association of individual TCRs with disease status, and machine learning to predict cytomegalovirus infection status. Rather than drawing on any new phenotypic data, the later analysis identified candidate immune exposures from TCR beta sequences and the way those sequences occurred across donors. HLA typing included class I and class II loci at four-digit resolution. Approximately 300 gigabases of sequencing data and around 85 million unique TCR sequences made up an early release that covered nearly 650 HLA-typed donors. A later genetic analysis used genome-wide SNP genotypes for about 60% of the roughly 670 donors, treating that subset as a discovery cohort. Every discovery cohort repertoire had been produced on one sequencing platform. Donor age, sex, ethnicity and CMV serostatus were collected together with the repertoire data.

About this clone: Its antigen is not yet known. The input lacks base qualities; no much larger clone sits a single base away.

Libraries were constructed by the immunoSEQ multiplex PCR assay. A mixture of 60 forward primers for TCR Vbeta segments and 13 reverse primers for TCR Jbeta segments was used in the multiplex PCR. A multiplex PCR assay on genomic DNA amplified the CDR3 region of rearranged TCR beta genes. The Illumina HiSeq System was used to sequence the amplified TCR beta libraries as 87-base-pair reads. As for the authors' bioinformatics: Across the 500 to 750 repertoires, a later analysis counted tens of millions of unique TCR beta chains, around 11 million of which were shared by at least two donors. A nearest-neighbor algorithm error-corrected the raw reads and collapsed the reads into unique sequences, merging closely related sequences to remove PCR and sequencing errors. CDR3 sequences were aligned to IMGT reference sequences to assign V, D and J gene segments. For a sequence to be retained, at least a six-nucleotide match to both a V gene segment and a J gene segment was required. A rearrangement counted as productive if the CDR3 had no stop codons and remained in frame with V and J, and every other rearrangement counted as non-productive. Following IMGT convention, CDR3 was defined as the stretch from the second conserved V-encoded cysteine to the conserved J-encoded phenylalanine. The earlier analysis of approximately 590 of the donors excluded any sequence lacking an unambiguous match to a single V gene segment. An earlier analysis of a few hundred of the donors classified V segments as functional when productive rearrangements were above 56.7% and as segregating when the standard deviation between donors was above 5%. A statistical classification framework was built to diagnose cytomegalovirus status from the catalog of TCR beta chain sequences. In a later analysis, V and J genes were assigned by comparing TCR nucleotide sequences against IMGT/GENE-DB human TR gene sequences. A later analysis assigned CDR3 sequences and most-parsimonious VDJ recombination scenarios with the TCRdist pipeline. In a later analysis, every TCR beta chain was defined by the combination of its CDR3 amino acid sequence and its V-gene family, and reads without a unique V-gene family were dropped. A later analysis removed roughly 590 highly shared, low-generation-probability nucleotide sequences to deal with suspected cross-contamination and a sequencing artifact. In a later analysis, a clonal expansion index was calculated for each public chain from normalized within-repertoire ranks of inferred template counts. Generation probabilities in a later analysis came from a VDJ recombination model fitted to out-of-frame rearrangements, and those results were checked against IGoR. In a later analysis, TCR-TCR, TCR-HLA and TCR-CMV co-occurrence was scored with hypergeometric tests, and a repertoire-size bias correction was applied to TCR pairs. A later analysis estimated false discovery rates by permuting HLA or CMV assignments 20 times. A later analysis grouped co-occurring TCRs with DBSCAN, adding TCRdist sequence similarity when clustering within HLA-allele-positive subsets. For co-occurrence clustering, repertoires with fewer than 30,000 or more than 120,000 public chains were excluded, along with roughly 5 repertoires with anomalous nucleotide sharing. The table comes from immuneACCESS by way of TCRdb, which keeps in-frame sequences with V and J called. Part of the clones is missing from these tables; in studies checked, under half for an unresolved V gene and the rest for unknown reasons. V, J and clone size are those of that table, while D and trimming were read from the DNA. The sample table lists under 200,000 clones, about 80% of them with a count of one. The ten biggest clones cover under 2.5% of the sample.

The CDR3 covers 15 residues, taking in both the cysteine and the phenylalanine. Here the CDR3 DNA is all that survives: 45 bases in frame from base 1. The germline V gene yields SGHVS for CDR1 and FQNEAQ for CDR2. Germline trimming amounts to 4 bases on V and 3 bases on J, with 7 as the count of junction bases outside the gene matches. What the research found in general, with its limitations: The sequencing pipeline was judged likely to have produced a cluster of highly shared sequence variants as a technical artifact. CMV serostatus was the only immune exposure information available for the cohort. In an earlier analysis of several hundred of the donors, most TCR beta V segments were observed in productive rearrangements about 87% or about 30% of the time, broadly matching IMGT annotations. In a later analysis, the rate of TCR association differed among HLA loci, with DRB1 alleles having the most associated TCRs and HLA-C alleles having the fewest. In a later analysis, several top co-occurrence clusters were reported to appear linked to parvovirus B19, influenza, CMV and Epstein-Barr virus. A total of 164 TCR beta chains were listed by the study as associated with cytomegalovirus. This cohort had only TCR beta chains sequenced, and the lack of alpha or paired-chain data limited which features could be detected. In a later analysis, most CMV-associated TCR beta chains were found to appear HLA-restricted, with HLA associations seemingly driven largely by CMV exposure. HLA typing was unavailable for some donors at each locus, so association tests used only the typed subset. Presence/absence analyses assumed roughly uniform sequencing depth across donors, an assumption that may not hold. It was suggested by the authors that the approach could potentially be generalized to other disease states and immunological phenotypes. The earlier analysis of approximately 560 of the donors excluded approximately 17 rarely observed V segments, including chromosome 9 orphons, because counts were too low. When HLA alleles, especially DR and DQ, strongly co-occurred, TCR associations were difficult to assign to individual alleles. In vitro tests confirmed that a few of the cytomegalovirus-associated TCR beta chains recognize cytomegalovirus antigens. In a later genetic analysis, fewer N-insertions in productive TCRs were reported among donors in an Asian-associated ancestry cluster than the roughly 700-donor mean. At a false discovery rate of 0.05, a later analysis linked 16,951 TCR beta sequences to specific HLA alleles. Some IMGT-functional V segments, including TRBV6-2 and TRBV6-3, could not be told apart with the 87-base-pair reads, so those segments were excluded. In a later analysis, HLA-associated TCR beta chains were found to be more clonally expanded and to have lower generation probabilities than equally common non-associated chains. Most TCR sequences were seen in very few donors, while some public TCRs were found in many individuals. In a later genetic analysis, a missense DCLRE1C variant was associated with V-gene and J-gene trimming of TCR beta chains, and the association was replicated in an independent cohort. The classifier was reported to diagnose cytomegalovirus status with high specificity and sensitivity in both the original cohort and the validation cohort. Correlated functional status among segregating V segments might be attributable to linkage disequilibrium, but an unknown experimental factor could not be ruled out. A further reported finding was that TCR beta sequences accurately predicted the HLA-A and HLA-B alleles for most subjects in the first cohort.

In total, approximately 610 healthy bone marrow donors made up the cohort. At the time of sampling, every cohort member was nominally healthy, though immune exposures that went unrecorded were likely present. The donor was CMV seropositive and was included in the group of some 290 seropositive cohort members. Every donor gave a peripheral blood sample, and the peripheral blood mononuclear cells from that sample were used for TCR beta sequencing. The Qiagen DNeasy Blood Extraction Kit was used to extract genomic DNA from the blood cell samples. Recombination joined TRBV7-8 with TRBJ1-2, and 8 bases in between align with TRBD1. This receptor was obtained from a woman aged 25 to 39 in good health and CMV-seropositive. The sequenced material came from PBMCs. The CDR3 region has the sequence CASSSGQALDYGYTF. Here is the DNA: TGTGCCAGCAGCTCGGGACAGGCCTTGGACTATGGCTACACCTTC.